The clone carrying this TCR beta chain has a handful of counts. Its cognate antigen is unknown. The CDR3 length is 15 residues. The germline V gene has CDR1 MGHRA and CDR2 YSYEKL. V lost 1 base to trimming and J lost 1 base, with 10 bases between them. Each CDR3 protein gets one entry after TCRdb re-called the 5' RACE reads with MiXCR. The sample has some 200,000 distinct CDR3 sequences, about a quarter seen once. This record belongs to a study of CD8 T cells in ankylosing spondylitis. Whole-study findings and limits: Some of these motif variants have turned up before, in reports on reactive arthritis synovial fluid and blood.

The receptor comes from a male donor with ankylosing spondylitis or in good health (not recorded which). The chain joins TRBV4-1 to TRBJ1-1; D ambiguous. The specimen was blood, either unsorted or a sorted T cell fraction (not recorded which). The CDR3 DNA reads TGCGCCAGCAGCCAAGTTGGACGGAGGAACACTGAAGCTTTCTTT. Its protein product is CASSQVGRRNTEAFF.